The 27 T cell receptor beta chains in this list originate from one sample, sequenced in a study of blood T cell repertoires in COVID-19. The data were produced by immunoSEQ multiplex PCR, yet TCRdb's version contains in-frame clones alone and is incomplete. The sample holds some 390,000 clones, around 89% seen once. The specimen was PBMCs or T cells enriched from blood (not recorded which). The receptors were sampled from a man in his thirties or forties who had recovered from COVID-19.

Only one count was recorded for this clone. The chain carries TRBV28 and TRBJ1-2; 8 bases align to TRBD1. The CDR3 totals 15 residues. Unmatched junction bases numbered 6, after V lost 6 bases and J lost 0 bases. Germline V gives CDR1 MDHEN, CDR2 SYDVKM. CDR3 DNA: TGTGCCAGCAGGCCAGGACAGGGCCCTAACTATGGCTACACCTTC. Its protein is CASRPGQGPNYGYTF.

The chain combines TRBV7-2 with TRBJ2-1, with a tentative D call TRBD2 (5 bases). V lost 0 bases, J lost 7 bases, and 10 bases lay in between. CDR1 is SGHTA, CDR2 FQGNSA, per germline. This CDR3 has 14 amino acids. CDR3 in amino acids: CASSLAGVDNEQFF. In DNA, the CDR3 is TGTGCCAGCAGCTTAGCGGGAGTGGATAATGAGCAGTTCTTC.

The chain links TRBV9 to TRBJ2-7, with TRBD1 as a possible D gene (5 bases). The CDR3 is 17 amino acids. Germline-derived CDR1 and CDR2 are SGDLS and YYNGEE. The germline V and J ends were trimmed by 0 bases and 2 bases, with 18 bases remaining between them. The CDR3 loop is CASSVAPWFEQAYEQYF. The CDR3 DNA is TGTGCCAGCAGCGTAGCCCCCTGGTTTGAACAGGCCTACGAGCAGTACTTC.

The CDR3 nucleotides are TGTGCCAGTAGTATCGGGGCAGGGGCTTTCTATGGCTACACCTTC. This gives the protein CASSIGAGAFYGYTF. J is TRBJ1-2 and V is TRBV19; maybe TRBD1 (6 bases). Between the trimmed V and J ends, which lost 3 bases and 4 bases, there was a span of 15 bases. This CDR3 spans 15 amino acids. The germline CDR1 and CDR2 sequences are LNHDA and SQIVND (reference sequence).

This clone is a singleton in its sample. The chain carries TRBV7-6 and TRBJ2-2; 8 positions agree with TRBD1. J gave up 3 bases and V 2 bases, and 11 bases lay outside the gene matches. Germline assignment: CDR1 SGHVS and CDR2 FNYEAQ. The CDR3 spans 18 residues. The CDR3 region has the DNA TGTGCCAGCAGCTTACCTCGGGCAGGGGGCTTCTACACCGGGGAGCTGTTTTTT. It yields the protein CASSLPRAGGFYTGELFF.

This clone was detected only once. In the same sample, other DNA sequences code for this CDR3. V is TRBV5-1 and J is TRBJ1-4; 11 positions match TRBD1. Germline lookup yields CDR1 SGHRS and CDR2 YFSETQ. CDR3 length: 15 amino acids. The V segment lost 2 bases and the J segment 8 bases; nucleotides outside the gene matches: 5. Written as DNA, the CDR3 is TGCGCCAGCAGCTTAGGGACAGGGGGAAGCGAAAAACTGTTTTTT. Translating gives CASSLGTGGSEKLFF.

The V and J genes are TRBV12-3 or TRBV12-4 and TRBJ2-1; TRBD2 matches 9 bases. This CDR3 has 13 amino acids. Losses at the gene ends were 2 bases for V and 15 bases for J; bases not matched to a gene: 8. CDR3 coding DNA: TGTGCCAGCAGTTTATTAGCGGGAGTTGGTCCGTTCTTC. This codes for CASSLLAGVGPFF.

V gene TRBV5-1 combines with J gene TRBJ2-5; 7 positions match TRBD2. This CDR3 contains 15 residues. Trimming cost V 4 bases and J 1 base; bases outside gene matches: 7. The V gene's germline CDR1 is SGHRS and CDR2 YFSETQ. For the CDR3, the DNA is TGCGCCAGCAGCCGACTACCTAGCGGCCAAGAGACCCAGTACTTC. This gives the protein CASSRLPSGQETQYF.

This rearrangement joins TRBV9 to TRBJ2-5; tentative D call: TRBD1 (7 bases). CDR1 is SGDLS, CDR2 YYNGEE, per germline. The germline V and J ends were trimmed by 3 bases and 5 bases, with 20 bases remaining between them. This CDR3 has 16 amino acids. The CDR3 region is CASSALGGTQGETQYF. The CDR3, as DNA: TGTGCCAGCAGCGCCCTGGGAGGCACACAGGGGGAGACCCAGTACTTC.

The V and J genes are TRBV14 and TRBJ1-4; D unclear. The length of the CDR3 is 14 residues. Trimming left V 2 bases short and J 5 bases short, with 9 bases between. CDR1 and CDR2 from the germline V gene are SGHDN and FVKESK. The CDR3 DNA reads TGTGCCAGCAGCCAACTACTCGGGAATGAAAAACTGTTTTTT. Translating gives CASSQLLGNEKLFF.

The chain's CDR3 is CASSLADSTNTEAFF. The CDR3 nucleotides are TGTGCCAGCAGCTTAGCGGACAGCACAAACACTGAAGCTTTCTTT. The chain combines TRBV7-9 with TRBJ1-1, with D perhaps TRBD1 (6 bases). The CDR3 extends over 15 amino acids. Trimming removed 0 bases at V and 2 bases at J, with 10 bases between. CDR1 and CDR2 from the germline V gene are SEHNR and FQNEAQ (reference sequence).

The CDR3 is CASSQDLGGLGNTIYF. In nucleotides, the CDR3 is TGTGCCAGCAGCCAAGATCTCGGGGGGCTCGGAAACACCATATATTTT. The chain joins TRBV3-1 (or the pseudogene TRBV3-2) to TRBJ1-3; maybe TRBD1 (6 bases). CDR3 length equals 16 residues. The germline V gene has CDR1 LGHDT and CDR2 YNNKEL (reference sequence). V shed 0 bases and J shed 4 bases, with 13 bases lying between them.

This clone was counted a single time. Other DNA variants within this sample encode the same CDR3. The J gene is TRBJ2-7, the V gene TRBV28; TRBD2 matches 11 bases. Germline CDR1 is MDHEN and CDR2 is SYDVKM. The CDR3 loop spans 15 amino acids. Trimming cost V 4 bases and J 2 bases; bases outside gene matches: 4. CDR3 coding DNA: TGTGCCAGCAGTTCAGGGACTAGCGGAACCTACGAGCAGTACTTC. Translating it yields CASSSGTSGTYEQYF.

The rearrangement uses TRBV4-1 and TRBJ1-1; D is ambiguous. Deletions cut 4 bases from V and 1 base from J, with 7 bases between. CDR1 and CDR2 (germline): MGHRA, YSYEKL. The CDR3 length is 13 residues. The CDR3 sequence is CASSLQSNTEAFF. CDR3 coding DNA: TGCGCCAGCAGCCTCCAGTCGAACACTGAAGCTTTCTTT.

The chain employs TRBV7-8 and TRBJ1-5; TRBD1 is a possible D gene (5 bases). Germline loops: CDR1 SGHVS, CDR2 FQNEAQ. This CDR3 spans 16 amino acids. V was pared by 5 bases and J by 2 bases, with 16 bases between. The CDR3 loop reads CASSPLREIGNQPQHF. As DNA, the CDR3 is TGTGCCAGCAGCCCACTCAGGGAAATTGGCAATCAGCCCCAGCATTTT. Combining the CDR3 with reference TRBV7-8 and TRBJ1-5 gives the whole variable domain GAGVSQSPRYKVAKRGQDVALRCDPISGHVSLFWYQQALGQGPEFLTYFQNEAQLDKSGLPSDRFFAERPEGSVSTLKIQRTQQEDSAVYLCASSPLREIGNQPQHFGDGTRLSIL.

The chain recombines TRBV3-1 (or the pseudogene TRBV3-2) with TRBJ1-1; 7 bases line up with TRBD1. The CDR3 is 13 amino acids. Unmatched junction bases numbered 8, after V lost 2 bases and J lost 11 bases. The V gene's germline CDR1 is LGHDT and CDR2 YNNKEL (reference sequence). This chain's CDR3 is CASSQLQGYHAFF. CDR3 in DNA: TGTGCCAGCAGCCAACTACAGGGGTATCATGCTTTCTTT.

V and J are TRBV12-3 or TRBV12-4 and TRBJ1-4; 7 positions match TRBD1. The trim removed 6 bases at V and 11 bases at J, leaving 9 bases unmatched. The CDR3 sequence is 13 residues long. The CDR3 bases are TGTGCCAGCAGCCGAACCCGGGACAGCAAACTGTTTTTT. Amino acids: CASSRTRDSKLFF.

Here the CDR3 reads CASSRSDRSLANTQYF. The CDR3 DNA reads TGCGCCAGCAGCCGCAGCGACAGGAGTCTCGCAAATACGCAGTATTTT. V is TRBV4-1 and J is TRBJ2-3; TRBD1 might be the D (6 bases). This CDR3 contains 16 residues. CDR1 is MGHRA and CDR2 is YSYEKL in the germline V gene. Deletions cut 4 bases from V and 7 bases from J, with 21 bases between.

This clone was observed a handful of times. The chain recombines TRBV6-5 with TRBJ2-5; 7 bases are a match to TRBD2. The CDR3 spans 14 residues. After removal of 6 bases from V and 4 bases from J, the junction contained 8 bases not matched to a gene. Germline-derived CDR1 and CDR2 are MNHEY and SVGAGI. The CDR3 is CASSRDYRGETQYF. The CDR3 nucleotides are TGTGCCAGCAGCCGGGACTATCGTGGAGAGACCCAGTACTTC.

This sequence joins TRBV6-2 or TRBV6-3 and TRBJ1-1, with D hard to call. Per the germline V gene, CDR1 is MNHEY and CDR2 is SVGEGT. Trimming removed 2 bases from V and 0 bases from J, with 10 bases in between. The length of the CDR3 is 15 residues. CDR3 DNA: TGTGCCAGCAGTTACGGTGGCAGGATGAACACTGAAGCTTTCTTT. Translated: CASSYGGRMNTEAFF.

The chain combines TRBV19 with TRBJ1-1; 7 bases are a match to TRBD1. Germline V gene sequence: CDR1 LNHDA, CDR2 SQIVND (reference sequence). Trimming removed 7 bases from V and 4 bases from J; junction bases left unmatched: 18. There are 17 residues in the CDR3. CDR3 DNA: TGTGCCAGTAACAATGTAGGGACAGATTGGTTGGGCACTGAAGCTTTCTTT. It is translated as CASNNVGTDWLGTEAFF.

Concerning this clone: The same CDR3 arises from other DNA sequences in this sample as well. The rearrangement joins TRBV7-2 to TRBJ2-7, with D perhaps matching TRBD2 (6 bases). V lost 0 bases to trimming and J lost 0 bases, with 6 bases between them. The CDR3 length is 14 residues. Germline-derived CDR1 and CDR2 are SGHTA and FQGNSA. The CDR3 bases are TGTGCCAGCAGCTTAGCTAGCGGCTCCTACGAGCAGTACTTC. It translates to CASSLASGSYEQYF.

V and J are TRBV3-1 (or the pseudogene TRBV3-2) and TRBJ2-2, with 7 nucleotides matching TRBD1. CDR3 length equals 15 residues. Germline CDR1 is LGHDT and CDR2 is YNNKEL (reference sequence). J was trimmed by 2 bases and V by 3 bases; bases with no gene match: 3. The DNA for the CDR3 is TGTGCCAGCAGCCACAGGGACAGAAACACCGGGGAGCTGTTTTTT. This translates into CASSHRDRNTGELFF.

This chain uses TRBV6-5 with TRBJ2-1; D gene uncertain. The CDR3 has 13 amino acids. Trimming left V 6 bases short and J 5 bases short, with 11 bases between. CDR1 and CDR2 (germline): MNHEY, SVGAGI. CDR3 DNA sequence: TGTGCCAGCAGAGCTGACACTCACAATGAGCAGTTCTTC. Encoded protein: CASRADTHNEQFF.

V gene TRBV28 combines with J gene TRBJ1-5; 8 positions match TRBD1. The CDR3 is 17 residues long. V trimming: 5 bases; J trimming: 3 bases; junction bases outside the gene matches: 12. Germline values: CDR1 MDHEN, CDR2 SYDVKM. This CDR3 is CASSIIGTGVSNQPQHF. CDR3 sequence (DNA): TGTGCCAGCAGTATCATCGGGACAGGAGTTTCCAATCAGCCCCAGCATTTT.

This chain uses TRBV5-1 with TRBJ2-1; tentatively, D is TRBD2 (5 bases). This CDR3 is built from 12 residues. The germline V gene has CDR1 SGHRS and CDR2 YFSETQ. The V and J ends lost 0 bases and 10 bases respectively, with 8 bases between them. The CDR3 spells CASSLGGKEQFF. In DNA, the CDR3 is TGCGCCAGCAGCTTGGGAGGGAAAGAGCAGTTCTTC.

V is TRBV6-5 and J is TRBJ2-3; the match to TRBD2 covers 9 bases. V trimming: 3 bases; J trimming: 0 bases; junction bases outside the gene matches: 1. CDR1 and CDR2 (germline): MNHEY, SVGAGI. CDR3 length: 15 amino acids. CDR3 in amino acids: CASSYSGRSTDTQYF. DNA for the CDR3: TGTGCCAGCAGTTATAGCGGGAGAAGCACAGATACGCAGTATTTT.